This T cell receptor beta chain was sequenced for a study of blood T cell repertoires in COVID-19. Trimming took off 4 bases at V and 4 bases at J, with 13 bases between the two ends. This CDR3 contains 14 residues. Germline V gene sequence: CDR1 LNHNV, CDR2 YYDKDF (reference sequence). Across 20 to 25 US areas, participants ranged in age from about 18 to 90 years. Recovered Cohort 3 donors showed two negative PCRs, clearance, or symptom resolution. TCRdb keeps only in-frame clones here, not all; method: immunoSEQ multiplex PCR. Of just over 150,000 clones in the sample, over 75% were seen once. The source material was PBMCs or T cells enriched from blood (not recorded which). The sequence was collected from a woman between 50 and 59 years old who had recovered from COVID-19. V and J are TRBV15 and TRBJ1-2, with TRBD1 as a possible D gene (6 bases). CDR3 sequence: CATSTSTGFYGYTF. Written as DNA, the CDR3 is TGTGCCACCAGCACGAGTACAGGGTTCTATGGCTACACCTTC.